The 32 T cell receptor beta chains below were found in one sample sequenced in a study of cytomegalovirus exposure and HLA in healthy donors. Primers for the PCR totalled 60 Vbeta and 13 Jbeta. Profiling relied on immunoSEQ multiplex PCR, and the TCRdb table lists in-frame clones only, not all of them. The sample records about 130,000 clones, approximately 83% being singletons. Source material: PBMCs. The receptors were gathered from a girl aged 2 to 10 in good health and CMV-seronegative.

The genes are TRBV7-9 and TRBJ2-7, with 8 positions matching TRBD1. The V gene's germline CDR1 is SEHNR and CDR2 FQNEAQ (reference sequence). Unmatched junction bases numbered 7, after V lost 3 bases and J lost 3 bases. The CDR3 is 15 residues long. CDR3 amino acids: CASSFGQGYGYEQYF. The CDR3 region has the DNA TGTGCCAGCAGCTTCGGACAGGGATACGGCTACGAGCAGTACTTC.

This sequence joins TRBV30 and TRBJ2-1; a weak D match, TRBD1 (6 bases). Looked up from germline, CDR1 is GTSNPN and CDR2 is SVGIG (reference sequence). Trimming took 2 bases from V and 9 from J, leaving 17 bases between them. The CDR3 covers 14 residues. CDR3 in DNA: TGTGCCTGGAGTTTCCAGGGGAAAAGTAGTGAGCAGTTCTTC. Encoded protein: CAWSFQGKSSEQFF.

DNA for the CDR3: TGTGCCAGCAGCGCAGAAATCGGGGGGCTTCGAAATGAGCAGTTCTTC. It encodes CASSAEIGGLRNEQFF. The chain combines TRBV9 with TRBJ2-1, with D maybe TRBD2 (7 bases). V was shortened by 3 bases and J by 7 bases, with 20 bases between the two germline ends. Germline V gene lookup returns CDR1 SGDLS and CDR2 YYNGEE. The CDR3 has 16 residues.

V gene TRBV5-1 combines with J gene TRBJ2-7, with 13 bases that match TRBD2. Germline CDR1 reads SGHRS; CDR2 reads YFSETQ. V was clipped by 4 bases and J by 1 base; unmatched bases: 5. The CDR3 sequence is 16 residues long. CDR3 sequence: CASSRTSGGLSYEQYF. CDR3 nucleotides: TGCGCCAGCAGCCGGACTAGCGGGGGCCTTTCCTACGAGCAGTACTTC.

The CDR3 DNA follows: TGTGCCAGCAGTCCGAACTCCTACGAGCAGTACTTC. It specifies CASSPNSYEQYF. This chain connects TRBV6-5 to TRBJ2-5; D is uncertain. The DNA end lines up better with TRBJ2-7; the J call may be wrong. The CDR3 consists of 12 residues. Germline assignment: CDR1 MNHEY and CDR2 SVGAGI.

DNA of the CDR3: TGTGCCAGCAGCCCCACGGACTCCCGGGTAGATACGCAGTATTTT. Translation: CASSPTDSRVDTQYF. This chain links TRBV7-2 with TRBJ2-3, with D possibly matching TRBD2 (5 bases). CDR1 SGHTA and CDR2 FQGNSA come from the germline V gene. V was cut by 5 bases and J by 5 bases, with 17 bases left in between. CDR3 length: 15 residues.

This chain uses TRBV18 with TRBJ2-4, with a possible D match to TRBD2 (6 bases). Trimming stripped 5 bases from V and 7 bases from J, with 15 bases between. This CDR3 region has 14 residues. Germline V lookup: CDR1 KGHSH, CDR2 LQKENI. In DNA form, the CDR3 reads TGTGCCAGCTCAGAACAACGGGACTCGAACATTCAGTACTTC. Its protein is CASSEQRDSNIQYF.

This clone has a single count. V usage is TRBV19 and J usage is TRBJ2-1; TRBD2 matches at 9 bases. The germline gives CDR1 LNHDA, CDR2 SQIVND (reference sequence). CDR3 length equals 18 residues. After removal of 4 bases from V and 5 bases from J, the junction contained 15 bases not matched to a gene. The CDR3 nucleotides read TGTGCCAGTAGTACCGATTCGGGGCTAGCGGGAATTCACAATGAGCAGTTCTTC. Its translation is CASSTDSGLAGIHNEQFF.

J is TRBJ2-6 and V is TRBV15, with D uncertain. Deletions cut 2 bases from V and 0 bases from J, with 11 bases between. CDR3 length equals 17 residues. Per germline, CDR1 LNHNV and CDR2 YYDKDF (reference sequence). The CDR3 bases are TGTGCCACCAGCAGACAGTCTCCCAACTCTGGGGCCAACGTCCTGACTTTC. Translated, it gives CATSRQSPNSGANVLTF.

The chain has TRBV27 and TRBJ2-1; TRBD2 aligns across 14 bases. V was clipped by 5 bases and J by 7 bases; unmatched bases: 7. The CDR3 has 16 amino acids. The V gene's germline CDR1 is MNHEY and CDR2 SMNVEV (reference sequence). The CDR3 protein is CASSPRGLAGENEQFF. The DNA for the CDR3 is TGTGCCAGCAGTCCCCGGGGACTAGCGGGGGAAAATGAGCAGTTCTTC.

The CDR3 nucleotides are TGTGCCATCAGTGAGTCCGGCAATGAGCAGTTCTTC. Translated: CAISESGNEQFF. This chain uses TRBV10-3 with TRBJ2-1; D not resolved. This CDR3 is 12 amino acids long. V lost 0 bases, J lost 6 bases, and 3 bases lay in between. Germline V gene lookup returns CDR1 ENHRY and CDR2 SYGVKD.

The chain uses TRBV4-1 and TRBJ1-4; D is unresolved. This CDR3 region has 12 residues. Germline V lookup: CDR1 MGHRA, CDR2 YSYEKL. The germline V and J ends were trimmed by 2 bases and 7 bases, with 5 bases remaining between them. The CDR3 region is CASSQPSEKLFF. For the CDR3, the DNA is TGCGCCAGCAGCCAACCTAGTGAAAAACTGTTTTTT.

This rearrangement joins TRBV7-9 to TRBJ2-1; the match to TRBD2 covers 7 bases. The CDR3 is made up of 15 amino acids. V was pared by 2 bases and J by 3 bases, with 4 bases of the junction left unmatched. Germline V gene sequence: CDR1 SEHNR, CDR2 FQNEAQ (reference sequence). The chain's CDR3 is CASSLLAGDYNEQFF. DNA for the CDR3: TGTGCCAGCAGCTTATTAGCGGGCGACTACAATGAGCAGTTCTTC.

In DNA form, the CDR3 reads TGTGCCAGCAGCTTGAGCGGGAGGGTGTACAATGAGCAGTTCTTC. Amino acid sequence: CASSLSGRVYNEQFF. The rearrangement joins TRBV5-8 to TRBJ2-1; TRBD2 matches 10 bases. The germline CDR1 and CDR2 sequences are SGHTS and YDEGEE. This CDR3 contains 15 residues. J was trimmed by 4 bases and V by 1 base; bases with no gene match: 2.

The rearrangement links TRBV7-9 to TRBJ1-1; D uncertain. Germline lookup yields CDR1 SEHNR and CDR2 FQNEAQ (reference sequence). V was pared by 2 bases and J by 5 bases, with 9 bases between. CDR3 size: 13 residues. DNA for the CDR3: TGTGCCAGCAGCTTACACCCCGGGACTGAAGCTTTCTTT. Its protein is CASSLHPGTEAFF.

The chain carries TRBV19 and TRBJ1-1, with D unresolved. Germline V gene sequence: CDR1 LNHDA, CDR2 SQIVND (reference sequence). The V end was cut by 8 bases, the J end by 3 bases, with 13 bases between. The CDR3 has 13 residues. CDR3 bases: TGTGCCAGTTCAAACCGGGGAGACACTGAAGCTTTCTTT. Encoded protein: CASSNRGDTEAFF.

CDR3 in amino acids: CALWGLSYNEQFF. As DNA, the CDR3 is TGTGCCTTATGGGGCCTCTCCTACAATGAGCAGTTCTTC. The genes are TRBV30 and TRBJ2-1; possibly TRBD1 for D (5 bases). The germline V gene encodes CDR1 GTSNPN and CDR2 SVGIG (reference sequence). The CDR3 sequence is 13 residues long. The V end lost 7 bases, the J end lost 0 bases, and 10 bases lay between the germline ends.

The CDR3 sequence: CASSVVGGGVVNEQFF. The CDR3 bases are TGTGCCAGCAGCGTAGTTGGGGGGGGAGTAGTCAATGAGCAGTTCTTC. The V call is TRBV9, the J call TRBJ2-1; TRBD2 matches 7 bases. Trimming at V came to 0 bases and at J to 6 bases, leaving 9 bases not matched to a gene. Germline V CDR1 and CDR2: SGDLS, YYNGEE. This CDR3 spans 16 amino acids.

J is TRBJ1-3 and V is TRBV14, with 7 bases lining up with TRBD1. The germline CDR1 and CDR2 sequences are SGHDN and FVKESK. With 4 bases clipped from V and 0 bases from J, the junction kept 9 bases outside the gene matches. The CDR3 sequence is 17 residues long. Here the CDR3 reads CASSLRDRSFSGNTIYF. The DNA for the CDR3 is TGTGCCAGCAGCCTGCGGGACAGATCCTTCTCTGGAAACACCATATATTTT.

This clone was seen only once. The CDR3 loop is CASSESRGEQYF. The CDR3 bases are TGTGCCAGCAGTGAATCAAGGGGCGAGCAGTACTTC. The genes are TRBV25-1 and TRBJ2-5; possibly TRBD1 for D (5 bases). With the DNA end fitting TRBJ2-7 better, the J assignment may be wrong. Germline CDR1 MGHDK, CDR2 SYGVNS. This CDR3 spans 12 amino acids.

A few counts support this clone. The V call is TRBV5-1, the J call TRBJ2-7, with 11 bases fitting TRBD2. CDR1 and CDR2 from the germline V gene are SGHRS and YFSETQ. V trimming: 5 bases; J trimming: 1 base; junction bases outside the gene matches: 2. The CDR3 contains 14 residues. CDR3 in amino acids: CASRIAGGSYEQYF. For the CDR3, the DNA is TGCGCCAGCAGGATAGCGGGAGGGTCCTACGAGCAGTACTTC.

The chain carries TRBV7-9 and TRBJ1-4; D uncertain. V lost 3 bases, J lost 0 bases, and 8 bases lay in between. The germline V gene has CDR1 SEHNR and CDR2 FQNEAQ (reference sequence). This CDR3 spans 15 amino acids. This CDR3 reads CASSFSPTTNEKLFF. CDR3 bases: TGTGCCAGCAGCTTCTCCCCTACAACTAATGAAAAACTGTTTTTT.

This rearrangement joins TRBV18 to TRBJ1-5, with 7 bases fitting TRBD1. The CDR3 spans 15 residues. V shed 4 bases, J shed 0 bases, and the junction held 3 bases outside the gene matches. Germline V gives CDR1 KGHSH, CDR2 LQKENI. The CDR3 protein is CASSLGTDSNQPQHF. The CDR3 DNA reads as TGTGCCAGCTCACTCGGGACAGATAGCAATCAGCCCCAGCATTTT. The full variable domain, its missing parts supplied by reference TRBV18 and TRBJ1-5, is NAGVMQNPRHLVRRRGQEARLRCSPMKGHSHVYWYRQLPEEGLKFMVYLQKENIIDESGMPKERFSAEFPKEGPSILRIQQVVRGDSAAYFCASSLGTDSNQPQHFGDGTRLSIL.

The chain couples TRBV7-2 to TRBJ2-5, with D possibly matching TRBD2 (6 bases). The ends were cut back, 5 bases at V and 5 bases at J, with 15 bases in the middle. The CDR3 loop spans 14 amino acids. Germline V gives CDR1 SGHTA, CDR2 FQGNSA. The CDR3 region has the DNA TGTGCCAGCAGCCCCGGGCGGGGCCGGGAGACCCAGTACTTC. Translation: CASSPGRGRETQYF.

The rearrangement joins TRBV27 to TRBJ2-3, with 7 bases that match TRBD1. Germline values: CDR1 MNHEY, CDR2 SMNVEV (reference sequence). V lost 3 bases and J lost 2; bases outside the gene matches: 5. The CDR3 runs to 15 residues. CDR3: CASSFLQGHTDTQYF. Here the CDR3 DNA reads TGTGCCAGCAGTTTCTTACAGGGGCACACAGATACGCAGTATTTT.

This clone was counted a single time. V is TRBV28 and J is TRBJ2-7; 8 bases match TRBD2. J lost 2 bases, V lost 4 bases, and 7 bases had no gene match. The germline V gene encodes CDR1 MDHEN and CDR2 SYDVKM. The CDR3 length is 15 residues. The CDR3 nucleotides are TGTGCCAGCAGTTCGAGACTAGCGCAAACCTACGAGCAGTACTTC. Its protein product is CASSSRLAQTYEQYF. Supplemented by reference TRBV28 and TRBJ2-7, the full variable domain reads DVKVTQSSRYLVKRTGEKVFLECVQDMDHENMFWYRQDPGLGLRLIYFSYDVKMKEKGDIPEGYSVSREKKERFSLILESASTNQTSMYLCASSSRLAQTYEQYFGPGTRLTVT.

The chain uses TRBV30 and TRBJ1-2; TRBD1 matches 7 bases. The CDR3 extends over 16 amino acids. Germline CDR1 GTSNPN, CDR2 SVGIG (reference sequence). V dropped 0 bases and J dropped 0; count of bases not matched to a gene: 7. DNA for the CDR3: TGTGCCTGGAGTGTCCCCGGGACAGCCGCTAACTATGGCTACACCTTC. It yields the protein CAWSVPGTAANYGYTF.

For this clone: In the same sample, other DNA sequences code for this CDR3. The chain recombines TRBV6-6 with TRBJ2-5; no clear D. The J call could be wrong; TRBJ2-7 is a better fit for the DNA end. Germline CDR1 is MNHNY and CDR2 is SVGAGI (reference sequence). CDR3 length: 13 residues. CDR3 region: CASSYSSSYEQYF. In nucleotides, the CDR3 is TGTGCCAGCAGTTACAGTTCGAGCTACGAGCAGTACTTC.

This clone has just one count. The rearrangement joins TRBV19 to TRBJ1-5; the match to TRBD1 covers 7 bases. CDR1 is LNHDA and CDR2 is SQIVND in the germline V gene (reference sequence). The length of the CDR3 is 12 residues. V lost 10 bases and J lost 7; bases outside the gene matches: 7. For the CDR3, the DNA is TGTGCCACCTCGACAGGGCCACAGCCCCAGCATTTT. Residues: CATSTGPQPQHF.

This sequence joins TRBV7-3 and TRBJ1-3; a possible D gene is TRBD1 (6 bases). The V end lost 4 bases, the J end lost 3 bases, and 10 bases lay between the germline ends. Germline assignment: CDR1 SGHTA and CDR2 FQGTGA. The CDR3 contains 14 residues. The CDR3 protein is CASSSGGYGNTIYF. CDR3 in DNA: TGTGCCAGCAGCTCGGGGGGCTATGGAAACACCATATATTTT. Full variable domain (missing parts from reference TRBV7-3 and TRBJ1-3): GAGVSQTPSNKVTEKGKYVELRCDPISGHTALYWYRQSLGQGPEFLIYFQGTGAADDSGLPNDRFFAVRPEGSVSTLKIQRTERGDSAVYLCASSSGGYGNTIYFGEGSWLTVV.

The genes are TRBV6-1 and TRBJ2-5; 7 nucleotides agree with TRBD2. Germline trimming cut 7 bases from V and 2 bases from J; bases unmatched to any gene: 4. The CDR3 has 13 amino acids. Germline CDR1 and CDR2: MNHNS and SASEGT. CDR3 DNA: TGTGCCAGCACTAGCGGACCACAAGAGACCCAGTACTTC. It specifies CASTSGPQETQYF.

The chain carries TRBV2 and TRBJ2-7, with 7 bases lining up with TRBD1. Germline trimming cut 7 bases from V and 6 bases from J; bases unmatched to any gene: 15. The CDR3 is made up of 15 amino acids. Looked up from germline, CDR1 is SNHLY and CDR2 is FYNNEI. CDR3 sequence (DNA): TGTGCCAGCAAATTAGACGGGACAGACCTACTCGAGCAGTACTTC. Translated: CASKLDGTDLLEQYF.